The sequence of this T cell receptor beta chain was determined in a study of blood T cell repertoires in COVID-19. A few counts support this clone. This CDR3 comprises 16 residues. V lost 1 base and J 0 bases, leaving 7 bases between the germline ends. Per germline, CDR1 SGHVS and CDR2 FQNEAQ. Participants, about 18 to 90 years old, spanned around 25 US areas. The protocol was immunoSEQ multiplex PCR, while the TCRdb copy is restricted to in-frame clones and leaves out a portion. The sample lists fewer than 200,000 clones, approximately 87% seen once, with approximately 4% in the top ten. This TCR derives from a woman aged 45-65 years who had recovered from COVID-19. The V call is TRBV7-8, the J call TRBJ1-6; no definite D call. Sequenced: PBMCs or T cells enriched from blood (not recorded which). The CDR3 DNA is TGTGCCAGCAGCTTAGGGCCAAGCTCCTATAATTCACCCCTCCACTTT. This translates into CASSLGPSSYNSPLHF.